Below, 25 T cell receptor beta chains from the same sample are listed, as sequenced in a study of T cells in women clearing cervical HPV infection. Sequenced by immunoSEQ multiplex PCR; TCRdb stores in-frame clones only, minus some. The repertoire table contains tens of thousands of clones. The material sequenced was blood buffy coat. All receptors come from a woman between 18 and 69 years old with a cervical HPV16 infection that either progressed to CIN3+ or cleared (not recorded which).

With regard to this clone: The CDR3 end is not reached by the read, which stops 3 residues before it; the germline J gene fills it in. This chain connects TRBV5-1 to TRBJ1-3; D unclear. From germline, CDR1 is SGHRS and CDR2 YFSETQ. The CDR3 length is 15 residues. Trimming took off 0 bases at V and 0 bases at J, with 7 bases between the two ends. The DNA read from the CDR3 is TGCGCCAGCAGCTTGGCCGGGGACTCTGGAAACACC. It specifies CASSLAGDSGNT. The full CDR3 protein is CASSLAGDSGNTIYF.

A note on this clone: The read falls 3 residues short of the CDR3 end, and the missing part is taken from the germline J gene. The V call is TRBV12-5, the J call TRBJ2-7; the match to TRBD1 covers 7 bases. Germline trimming cut 1 base from V and 6 bases from J; bases unmatched to any gene: 6. The CDR3 is 14 residues long. CDR1 is LGHNT, CDR2 FRNRAP, per germline. The CDR3 region is CASGLGQGSSEQYF. CDR3 DNA (partial): TGTGCTAGTGGTTTGGGACAGGGCTCGTCCGAG.

As to this clone: The read ends 3 residues early relative to the CDR3; the germline J gene fills the gap. The rearrangement uses TRBV2 and TRBJ1-5; 8 bases fit TRBD1. V dropped 5 bases and J dropped 7; count of bases not matched to a gene: 10. This CDR3 has 15 amino acids. Per the germline V gene, CDR1 is SNHLY and CDR2 is FYNNEI. The CDR3 bases that were read are TGTGCCAGCAGTCAGACACAGGGGGTAGGCCAGCCC. Translated, it gives CASSQTQGVGQP. The CDR3, in full, reads CASSQTQGVGQPQHF.

To note about this clone: Read data end 3 residues before the CDR3 end; the end is taken from the germline J gene. The V gene is TRBV2, the J gene TRBJ1-1; the D gene is possibly TRBD1 (5 bases). With 2 bases removed from V and 4 bases from J, the gap between germline ends came to 14 bases. Germline lookup yields CDR1 SNHLY and CDR2 FYNNEI. This CDR3 region has 15 residues. CDR3 protein: CASSELGGGGTEAFF. The DNA read from the CDR3 is TGTGCCAGCAGTGAATTGGGGGGTGGGGGCACTGAA.

Concerning this clone: The read ends 3 residues early relative to the CDR3; the germline J gene fills the gap. The V and J genes are TRBV30 and TRBJ2-7; D unclear. The germline CDR1 and CDR2 sequences are GTSNPN and SVGIG (reference sequence). Trimming stripped 2 bases from V and 6 bases from J, with 8 bases between. The CDR3 totals 11 residues. The CDR3 is CAWSNFSEQYF. The sequenced CDR3 bases are TGTGCCTGGAGTAACTTTTCCGAG.

Details on this clone: The read terminates 3 residues before the CDR3 end, so the remaining end is supplied by the germline J gene. The J gene is TRBJ2-6, the V gene TRBV6-4; 7 bases fit TRBD1. Trimming cost V 3 bases and J 1 base; bases outside gene matches: 3. The germline gives CDR1 MRHNA, CDR2 SNTAGT. CDR3 length: 16 residues. CDR3 region: CASSETGNSGANVLTF. The CDR3 bases that were read are TGTGCCAGCAGTGAGACAGGGAATTCTGGGGCCAACGTC.

On this clone: From the germline J gene comes the end of the CDR3, since the read stops 3 residues before it. The chain joins TRBV19 to TRBJ2-3, with a weak D call TRBD1 (6 bases). This CDR3 has 18 residues. Trimming took 5 bases from V and 3 from J, leaving 24 bases between them. In germline, CDR1 is LNHDA, CDR2 SQIVND (reference sequence). The CDR3: CASSPGKGTHRATDTQYF. The sequenced part of the CDR3 DNA is TGTGCCAGTAGTCCCGGTAAAGGCACACACAGGGCAACAGATACG.

In regard to this clone: The read comes to an end 3 residues before the CDR3 does, leaving the germline J gene to fill in the end. The chain employs TRBV28 and TRBJ2-7, with TRBD1 matching over 9 bases. The CDR3 totals 12 residues. Germline values: CDR1 MDHEN, CDR2 SYDVKM. Trimming cost V 9 bases and J 3 bases; bases outside gene matches: 3. CDR3 protein: CASHRGRYEQYF. Partial CDR3 DNA: TGTGCCAGTCACAGGGGGCGCTACGAG.

Regarding this clone: The read ends 3 residues early relative to the CDR3; the germline J gene fills the gap. This chain connects TRBV2 to TRBJ2-1; D gene unclear. V lost 4 bases and J 3 bases, leaving 7 bases between the germline ends. Germline CDR1 reads SNHLY; CDR2 reads FYNNEI. This CDR3 comprises 13 residues. Incomplete CDR3 DNA: TGTGCCAGCAGTGCCAGCGTCTACAATGAG. It encodes CASSASVYNE. The entire CDR3 reads CASSASVYNEQFF.

On this clone itself: The read terminates 3 residues ahead of where the CDR3 ends, so the germline J gene completes it. The chain has TRBV4-2 and TRBJ1-5, with D tentatively TRBD1 (6 bases). CDR3 size: 16 residues. Trimming removed 0 bases from V and 2 bases from J, with 11 bases in between. Germline V CDR1 and CDR2: LGHNA, YNFKEQ. The covered CDR3 bases are TGTGCCAGCAGCCAAGAAGAATCAGGGGGCAATCAGCCC. Protein: CASSQEESGGNQP. Given in full, the CDR3 is CASSQEESGGNQPQHF.

With respect to this clone: The sequence runs out 3 residues before the end of the CDR3; the remainder is reconstructed from the germline J gene. The chain is built from TRBV27 and TRBJ1-5; D is ambiguous. The CDR3 totals 13 residues. From germline, CDR1 is MNHEY and CDR2 SMNVEV (reference sequence). Between the trimmed V and J ends, which lost 2 bases and 4 bases, there was a span of 6 bases. CDR3 DNA (partial): TGTGCCAGCAGTTTACGGGGAAATCAGCCC. It encodes CASSLRGNQP. The full CDR3 sequence reads CASSLRGNQPQHF.

Concerning this clone itself: The read ends 3 residues early relative to the CDR3; the germline J gene fills the gap. The gene calls are TRBV7-9 and TRBJ1-3, with 8 positions matching TRBD1. CDR1 SEHNR and CDR2 FQNEAQ come from the germline V gene (reference sequence). V dropped 6 bases and J dropped 0; count of bases not matched to a gene: 1. The CDR3 totals 14 residues. The sequenced CDR3 bases are TGTGCCAGCAGTACAGGGGGCTCTGGAAACACC. Translated: CASSTGGSGNT. In full, the CDR3 reads CASSTGGSGNTIYF.

Of note for this clone: The CDR3 is cut off 3 residues early in the read; its end comes from the germline J gene. V usage is TRBV12-3 or TRBV12-4 and J usage is TRBJ2-7; 7 nucleotides line up with TRBD1. This CDR3 has 16 amino acids. After removal of 4 bases from V and 2 bases from J, the junction contained 11 bases not matched to a gene. CDR3 in amino acids: CASSSPVGTDAYEQYF. The sequenced part of the CDR3 DNA is TGTGCCAGCAGTTCACCCGTCGGGACAGATGCCTACGAG.

CDR3 protein: CSALANEQFF. CDR3 DNA (partial): TGCAGTGCTCTAGCAAATGAG. The V gene is TRBV20-1, the J gene TRBJ2-1, with D maybe TRBD2 (5 bases). The read comes to an end 3 residues before the CDR3 does, leaving the germline J gene to fill in the end. CDR1 is DFQATT and CDR2 is SNEGSKA in the germline V gene (reference sequence). The germline V and J ends were trimmed by 5 bases and 7 bases, with 6 bases remaining between them. This CDR3 region has 10 residues.

As regards this clone: The read ends 3 residues early relative to the CDR3; the germline J gene fills the gap. The genes are TRBV6-2 or TRBV6-3 and TRBJ2-1; D not certain. This CDR3 has 15 residues. Germline V gene sequence: CDR1 MNHEY, CDR2 SVGEGT. V dropped 4 bases and J dropped 0 bases, with 10 bases sitting between them. The CDR3 reads CASSLNVPSYNEQFF. The sequenced CDR3 bases are TGTGCCAGCAGTTTAAATGTTCCCTCCTACAATGAG.

Concerning this clone itself: The read falls 3 residues short of the CDR3 end, and the missing part is taken from the germline J gene. The chain joins TRBV7-3 to TRBJ1-2; a weak D match, TRBD1 (6 bases). The CDR3 is 13 amino acids. The germline V gene encodes CDR1 SGHTA and CDR2 FQGTGA. CDR3 bases read: TGTGCCAGCAGCTCCAGGGGTGGGGGCGGC. It yields the protein CASSSRGGGG. The full CDR3 protein is CASSSRGGGGYTF.

Points on this clone: The read finishes 3 residues shy of the CDR3 end, and the germline J gene is used to complete it. The chain couples TRBV5-4 to TRBJ1-2; D unclear. Germline CDR1 is SGHNT and CDR2 is YYREEE (reference sequence). The CDR3 runs 13 residues. The CDR3 DNA, read in part, is TGTGCCAGCAGCTTGGTACCGGAAGGGGGC. Translation gives CASSLVPEGG. The CDR3 as a whole reads CASSLVPEGGYTF.

With regard to this clone: The read stops 3 residues short of the end of the CDR3; the missing end is completed from the germline J gene. The chain recombines TRBV7-3 with TRBJ2-3; D is uncertain. Germline-derived CDR1 and CDR2 are SGHTA and FQGTGA. This CDR3 has 14 residues. Trimming took off 5 bases at V and 7 bases at J, with 16 bases between the two ends. This CDR3 reads CASSPTAIQNTQYF. CDR3 DNA (partial): TGTGCCAGCAGCCCTACCGCAATCCAAAATACG.

Details on this clone: The sequence runs out 3 residues before the end of the CDR3; the remainder is reconstructed from the germline J gene. The genes are TRBV7-9 and TRBJ2-1; 12 nucleotides line up with TRBD2. Germline assignment: CDR1 SEHNR and CDR2 FQNEAQ (reference sequence). The V segment lost 5 bases and the J segment 9 bases; nucleotides outside the gene matches: 8. The CDR3 totals 15 residues. CDR3 residues: CASSRLAGGFSEQFF. CDR3 DNA (partial): TGTGCCAGCAGCCGTCTAGCGGGGGGGTTTAGTGAG.

CDR3 sequence: CASSEGMGQSYGYTF. The part of the CDR3 DNA that was read is TGTGCCAGCAGTGAAGGGATGGGACAGTCCTATGGC. This rearrangement joins TRBV6-1 to TRBJ1-2, with 7 nucleotides matching TRBD1. The read comes to an end 3 residues before the CDR3 does, leaving the germline J gene to fill in the end. The CDR3 spans 15 residues. The germline gives CDR1 MNHNS, CDR2 SASEGT. Trimming cost V 1 base and J 4 bases; bases outside gene matches: 6.

Turning to this clone: Sequencing ends 3 residues short of the CDR3 end; the germline J gene provides the rest. This rearrangement joins TRBV2 to TRBJ1-5, with TRBD1 as a possible D gene (5 bases). Per germline, CDR1 SNHLY and CDR2 FYNNEI. The CDR3 has 15 residues. V was cut by 5 bases and J by 3 bases, with 14 bases left in between. The CDR3 sequence: CASSPDRFDNQPQHF. The part of the CDR3 DNA that was read is TGTGCCAGCAGTCCCGACAGATTCGACAATCAGCCC.

As for this clone: The CDR3 end lies 3 residues beyond the end of the read and is filled in from the germline J gene. V is TRBV12-3 or TRBV12-4 and J is TRBJ1-1, with 7 bases identical to TRBD1. The CDR3 extends over 11 amino acids. The CDR3 sequence: CASSPDRVAFF. CDR3 DNA, as far as it was read: TGTGCCAGCAGCCCAGACAGGGTA.

Remarks on this clone: The CDR3 extends 3 residues past the end of the read, so its final part is completed from the germline J gene. This sequence joins TRBV14 and TRBJ2-7; a possible D gene is TRBD2 (5 bases). CDR1 SGHDN and CDR2 FVKESK come from the germline V gene. Trimming cost V 0 bases and J 0 bases, with 12 bases left between them. The CDR3 sequence is 16 residues long. CDR3 bases read: TGTGCCAGCAGCCAAGAAGAATTCGGGGTCTCCTACGAG. Encoded protein: CASSQEEFGVSYE. The whole CDR3 protein is CASSQEEFGVSYEQYF.

Here the CDR3 reads CASSERRRGRATEAFF. Partial CDR3 DNA: TGTGCCAGCAGTGAAAGGAGGCGGGGAAGGGCCACTGAA. V gene TRBV6-1 combines with J gene TRBJ1-1; unclear D gene. Read coverage stops 3 residues before the CDR3 terminus; the germline J gene supplies the remainder. The V gene lost 2 bases and the J gene lost 4 bases, with 17 bases spanning the gap. Germline assignment: CDR1 MNHNS and CDR2 SASEGT. CDR3 length: 16 amino acids.

With regard to this clone: Coverage ceases 3 residues before the CDR3 finishes, and the germline J gene fills in the end. The V and J genes are TRBV2 and TRBJ1-2; 9 positions agree with TRBD1. The germline CDR1 and CDR2 sequences are SNHLY and FYNNEI. This CDR3 region has 14 residues. With V trimmed by 6 bases and J by 3 bases, 5 bases remained unmatched. CDR3 region: CASRVGQGHYGYTF. CDR3 DNA, as far as it was read: TGTGCCAGCAGGGTCGGACAGGGGCACTATGGC.